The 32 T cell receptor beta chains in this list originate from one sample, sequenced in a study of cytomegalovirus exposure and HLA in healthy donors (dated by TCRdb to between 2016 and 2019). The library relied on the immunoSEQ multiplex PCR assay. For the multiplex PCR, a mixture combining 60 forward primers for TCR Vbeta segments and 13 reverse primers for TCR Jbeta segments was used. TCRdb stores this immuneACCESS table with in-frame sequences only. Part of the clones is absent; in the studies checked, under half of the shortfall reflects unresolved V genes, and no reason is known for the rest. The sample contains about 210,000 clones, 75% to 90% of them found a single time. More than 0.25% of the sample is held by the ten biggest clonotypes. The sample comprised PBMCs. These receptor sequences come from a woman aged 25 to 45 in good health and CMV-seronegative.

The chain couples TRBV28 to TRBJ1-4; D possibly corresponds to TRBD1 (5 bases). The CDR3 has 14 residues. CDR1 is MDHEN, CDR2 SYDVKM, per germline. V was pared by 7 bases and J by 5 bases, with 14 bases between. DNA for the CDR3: TGTGCCAGCAAAGTTACAGGAGCAAATGAAAAACTGTTTTTT. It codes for CASKVTGANEKLFF.

CDR3 in amino acids: CASSLTGKSSYEQYF. CDR3 DNA: TGCGCCAGCAGCCTGACAGGGAAGAGCTCCTACGAGCAGTACTTC. The rearrangement uses TRBV5-1 and TRBJ2-7; TRBD1 agrees at 7 bases. This CDR3 contains 15 residues. After removal of 4 bases from V and 0 bases from J, the junction contained 7 bases not matched to a gene. Germline V lookup: CDR1 SGHRS, CDR2 YFSETQ.

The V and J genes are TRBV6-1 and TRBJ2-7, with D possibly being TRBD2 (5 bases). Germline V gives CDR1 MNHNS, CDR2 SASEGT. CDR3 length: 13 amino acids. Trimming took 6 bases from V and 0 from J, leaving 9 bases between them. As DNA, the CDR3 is TGTGCCAGCAGCGGAGGCTTCTCCTACGAGCAGTACTTC. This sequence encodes CASSGGFSYEQYF.

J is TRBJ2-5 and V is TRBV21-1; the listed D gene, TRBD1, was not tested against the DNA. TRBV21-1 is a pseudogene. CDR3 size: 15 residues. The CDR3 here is CASSPHRGHGETQYF. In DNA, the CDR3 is TGTGCCAGCAGCCCCCACAGGGGGCATGGAGAGACCCAGTACTTC.

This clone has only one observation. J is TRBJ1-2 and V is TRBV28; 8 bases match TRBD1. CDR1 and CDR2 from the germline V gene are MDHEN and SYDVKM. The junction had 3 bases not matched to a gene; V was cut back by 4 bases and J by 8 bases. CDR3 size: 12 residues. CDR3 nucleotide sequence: TGTGCCAGCAGTTGGACAGGGATCGGCTACACCTTC. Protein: CASSWTGIGYTF.

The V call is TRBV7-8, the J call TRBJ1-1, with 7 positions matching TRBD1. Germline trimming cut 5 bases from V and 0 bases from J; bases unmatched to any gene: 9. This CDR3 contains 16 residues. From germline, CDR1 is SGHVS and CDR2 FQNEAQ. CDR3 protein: CASSPLPTGLNTEAFF. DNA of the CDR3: TGTGCCAGCAGCCCCCTGCCGACAGGGCTGAACACTGAAGCTTTCTTT.

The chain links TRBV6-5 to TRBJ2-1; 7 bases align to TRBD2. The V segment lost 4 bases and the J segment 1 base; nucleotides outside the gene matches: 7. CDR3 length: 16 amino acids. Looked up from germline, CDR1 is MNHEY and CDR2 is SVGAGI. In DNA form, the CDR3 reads TGTGCCAGCAGTTCAAGAAGCGGGGAATCCTACAATGAGCAGTTCTTC. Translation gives CASSSRSGESYNEQFF.

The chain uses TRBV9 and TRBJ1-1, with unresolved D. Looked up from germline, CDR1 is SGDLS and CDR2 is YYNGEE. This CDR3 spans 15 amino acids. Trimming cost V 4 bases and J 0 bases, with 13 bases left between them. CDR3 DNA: TGTGCCAGCAGCAATGCACAGACCATGAACACTGAAGCTTTCTTT. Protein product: CASSNAQTMNTEAFF.

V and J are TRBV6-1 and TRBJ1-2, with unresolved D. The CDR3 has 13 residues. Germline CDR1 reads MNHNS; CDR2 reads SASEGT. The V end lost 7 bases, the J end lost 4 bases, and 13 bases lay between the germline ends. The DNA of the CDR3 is TGTGCCAGCACCAAGGAGCGGGTCTATGGCTACACCTTC. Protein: CASTKERVYGYTF.

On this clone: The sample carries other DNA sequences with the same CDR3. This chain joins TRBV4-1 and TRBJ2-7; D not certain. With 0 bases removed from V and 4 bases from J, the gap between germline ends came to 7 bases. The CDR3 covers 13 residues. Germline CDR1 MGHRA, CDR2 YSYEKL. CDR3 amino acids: CASSQDLTYEQYF. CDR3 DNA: TGCGCCAGCAGCCAAGATTTGACTTACGAGCAGTACTTC.

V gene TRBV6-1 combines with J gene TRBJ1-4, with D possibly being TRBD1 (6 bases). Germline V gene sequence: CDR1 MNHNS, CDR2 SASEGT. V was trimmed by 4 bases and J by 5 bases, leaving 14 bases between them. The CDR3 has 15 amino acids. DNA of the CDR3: TGTGCCAGCAGTGTTAGGGGGGGGGCGAATGAAAAACTGTTTTTT. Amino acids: CASSVRGGANEKLFF.

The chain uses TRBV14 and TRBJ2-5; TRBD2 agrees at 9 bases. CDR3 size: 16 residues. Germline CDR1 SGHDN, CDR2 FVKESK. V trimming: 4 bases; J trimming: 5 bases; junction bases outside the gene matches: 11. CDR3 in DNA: TGTGCCAGCAGCCCCCGGGCGGGACTAGCCTTTGAGACCCAGTACTTC. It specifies CASSPRAGLAFETQYF.

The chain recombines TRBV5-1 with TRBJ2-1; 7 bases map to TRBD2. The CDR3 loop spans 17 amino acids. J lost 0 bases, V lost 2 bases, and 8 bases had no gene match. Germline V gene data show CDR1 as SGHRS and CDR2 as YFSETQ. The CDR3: CASSFVTSAYSYNEQFF. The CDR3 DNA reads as TGCGCCAGCAGCTTCGTAACTAGCGCCTACTCCTACAATGAGCAGTTCTTC.

The CDR3 sequence: CATSGRPSGSRNEQFF. CDR3 DNA: TGTGCCACCAGCGGAAGACCTAGCGGGAGTAGGAATGAGCAGTTCTTC. J is TRBJ2-1 and V is TRBV15; 10 nucleotides agree with TRBD2. The CDR3 runs to 16 residues. Trimming took 5 bases from V and 7 from J; bases not matched to a gene: 11. Germline values: CDR1 LNHNV, CDR2 YYDKDF (reference sequence).

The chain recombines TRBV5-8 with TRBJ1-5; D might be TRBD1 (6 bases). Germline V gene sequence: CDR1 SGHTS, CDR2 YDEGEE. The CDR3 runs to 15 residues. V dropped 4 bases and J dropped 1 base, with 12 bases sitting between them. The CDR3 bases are TGTGCCAGCAGCACGGGACAAGCCAGCAATCAGCCCCAGCATTTT. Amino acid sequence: CASSTGQASNQPQHF.

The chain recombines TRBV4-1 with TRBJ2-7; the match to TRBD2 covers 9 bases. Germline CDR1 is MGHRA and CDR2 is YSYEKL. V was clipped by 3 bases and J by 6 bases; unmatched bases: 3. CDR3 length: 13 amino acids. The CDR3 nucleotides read TGCGCCAGCAGCCAGGTTAGCGGGAGCGAGCAGTACTTC. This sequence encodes CASSQVSGSEQYF.

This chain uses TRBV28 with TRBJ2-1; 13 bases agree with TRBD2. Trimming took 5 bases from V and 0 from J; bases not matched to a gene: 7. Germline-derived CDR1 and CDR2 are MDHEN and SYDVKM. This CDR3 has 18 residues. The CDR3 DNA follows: TGTGCCAGCAGTACACTAGCGGGGGGGCGGAGCTCCTACAATGAGCAGTTCTTC. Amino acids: CASSTLAGGRSSYNEQFF.

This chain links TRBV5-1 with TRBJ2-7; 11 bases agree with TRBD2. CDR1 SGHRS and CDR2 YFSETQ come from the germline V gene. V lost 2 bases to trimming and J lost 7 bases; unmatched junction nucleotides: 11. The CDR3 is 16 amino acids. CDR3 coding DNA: TGCGCCAGCAGCTTAGTGCCTAGCGGGAGGATTGGGGAGCAGTACTTC. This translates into CASSLVPSGRIGEQYF. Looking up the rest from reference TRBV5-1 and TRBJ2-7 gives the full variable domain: KAGVTQTPRYLIKTRGQQVTLSCSPISGHRSVSWYQQTPGQGLQFLFEYFSETQRNKGNFPGRFSGRQFSNSRSEMNVSTLELGDSALYLCASSLVPSGRIGEQYFGPGTRLTVT.

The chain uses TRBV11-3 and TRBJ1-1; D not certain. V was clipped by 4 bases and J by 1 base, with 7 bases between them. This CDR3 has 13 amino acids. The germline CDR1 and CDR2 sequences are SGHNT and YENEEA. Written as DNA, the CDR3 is TGTGCCAGCAGCTCGACGGGGAACACTGAAGCTTTCTTT. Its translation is CASSSTGNTEAFF.

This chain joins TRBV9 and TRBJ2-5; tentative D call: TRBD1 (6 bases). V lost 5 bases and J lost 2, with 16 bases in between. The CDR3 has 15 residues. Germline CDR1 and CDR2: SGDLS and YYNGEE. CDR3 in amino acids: CASSLQGLVQETQYF. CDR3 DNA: TGTGCCAGCAGTCTCCAGGGGCTAGTGCAAGAGACCCAGTACTTC. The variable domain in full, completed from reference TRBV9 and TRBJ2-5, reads DSGVTQTPKHLITATGQRVTLRCSPRSGDLSVYWYQQSLDQGLQFLIQYYNGEERAKGNILERFSAQQFPDLHSELNLSSLELGDSALYFCASSLQGLVQETQYFGPGTRLLVL.

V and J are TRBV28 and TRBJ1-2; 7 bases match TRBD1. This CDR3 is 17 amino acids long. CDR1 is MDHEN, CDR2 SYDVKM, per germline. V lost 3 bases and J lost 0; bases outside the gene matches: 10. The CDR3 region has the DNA TGTGCCAGCAGTTTTACCACCATCCAGGGGGCTAACTATGGCTACACCTTC. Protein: CASSFTTIQGANYGYTF.

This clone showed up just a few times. CDR3 amino acids: CASSPDGSGFGELFF. The CDR3 DNA is TGCGCCAGCAGTCCAGACGGGAGTGGGTTCGGGGAGCTGTTTTTT. The rearrangement links TRBV4-1 to TRBJ2-2; a possible D gene is TRBD2 (6 bases). V gave up 6 bases and J gave up 7 bases, with 18 bases separating them. The CDR3 runs to 15 residues. Germline values: CDR1 MGHRA, CDR2 YSYEKL.

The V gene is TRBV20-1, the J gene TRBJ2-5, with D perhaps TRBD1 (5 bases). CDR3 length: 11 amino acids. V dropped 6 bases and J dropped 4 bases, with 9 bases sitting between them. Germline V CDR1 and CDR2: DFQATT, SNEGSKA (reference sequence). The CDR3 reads CSARVRETQYF. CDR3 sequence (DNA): TGCAGTGCCAGGGTCAGAGAGACCCAGTACTTC.

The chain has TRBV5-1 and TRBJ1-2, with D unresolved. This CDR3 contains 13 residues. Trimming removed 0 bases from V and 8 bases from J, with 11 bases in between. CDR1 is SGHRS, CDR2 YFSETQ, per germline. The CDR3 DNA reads TGCGCCAGCAGCTTGGAGGCTCGAGCGGGCTACACCTTC. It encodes CASSLEARAGYTF.

For the CDR3, the DNA is TGTGCCAGCAGCCCACCGTATTTGGGGGCCGGAACCGGGGAGCTGTTTTTT. Residues: CASSPPYLGAGTGELFF. V usage is TRBV5-5 and J usage is TRBJ2-2, with D perhaps matching TRBD1 (6 bases). Germline-derived CDR1 and CDR2 are SGHKS and YYEKEE (reference sequence). Trimming stripped 4 bases from V and 5 bases from J, with 21 bases between. This CDR3 has 17 amino acids.

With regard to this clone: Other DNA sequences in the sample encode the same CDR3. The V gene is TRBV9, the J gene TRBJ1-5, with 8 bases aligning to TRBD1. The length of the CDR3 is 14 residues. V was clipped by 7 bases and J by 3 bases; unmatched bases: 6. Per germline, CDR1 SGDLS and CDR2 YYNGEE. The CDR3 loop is CASSSGQVNQPQHF. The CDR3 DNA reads TGTGCCAGCTCGTCGGGACAGGTCAATCAGCCCCAGCATTTT.

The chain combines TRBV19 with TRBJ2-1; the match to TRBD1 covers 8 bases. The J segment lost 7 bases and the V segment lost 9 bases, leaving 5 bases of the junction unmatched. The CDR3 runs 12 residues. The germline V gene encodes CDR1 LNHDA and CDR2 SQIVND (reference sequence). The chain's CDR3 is CASLDRANEQFF. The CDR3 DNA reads TGTGCCAGCTTGGACAGGGCGAATGAGCAGTTCTTC.

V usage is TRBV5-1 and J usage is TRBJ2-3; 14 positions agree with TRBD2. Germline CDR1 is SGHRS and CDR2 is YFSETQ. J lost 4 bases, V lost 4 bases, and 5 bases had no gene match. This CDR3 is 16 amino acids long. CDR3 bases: TGCGCCAGCAGCCCGGGACTAGCGGGAGCTCCAGATACGCAGTATTTT. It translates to CASSPGLAGAPDTQYF.

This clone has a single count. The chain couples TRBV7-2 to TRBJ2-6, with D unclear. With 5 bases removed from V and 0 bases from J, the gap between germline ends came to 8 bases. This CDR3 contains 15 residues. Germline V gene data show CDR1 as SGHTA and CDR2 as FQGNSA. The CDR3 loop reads CASSILSSGANVLTF. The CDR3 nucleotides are TGTGCCAGCAGCATTCTAAGCTCTGGGGCCAACGTCCTGACTTTC.

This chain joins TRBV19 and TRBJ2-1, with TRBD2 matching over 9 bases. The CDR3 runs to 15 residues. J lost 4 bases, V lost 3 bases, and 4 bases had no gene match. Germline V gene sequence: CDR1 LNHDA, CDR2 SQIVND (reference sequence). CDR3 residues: CASSMTSGTYNEQFF. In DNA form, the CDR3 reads TGTGCCAGTAGTATGACTAGCGGAACTTACAATGAGCAGTTCTTC.

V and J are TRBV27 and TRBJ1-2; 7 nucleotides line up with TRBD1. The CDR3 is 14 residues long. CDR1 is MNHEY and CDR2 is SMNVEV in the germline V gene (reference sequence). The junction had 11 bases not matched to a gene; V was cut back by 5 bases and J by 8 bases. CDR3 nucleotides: TGTGCCAGCAGTGTTACAACAGGGGAAGAAGGCTACACCTTC. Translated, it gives CASSVTTGEEGYTF.

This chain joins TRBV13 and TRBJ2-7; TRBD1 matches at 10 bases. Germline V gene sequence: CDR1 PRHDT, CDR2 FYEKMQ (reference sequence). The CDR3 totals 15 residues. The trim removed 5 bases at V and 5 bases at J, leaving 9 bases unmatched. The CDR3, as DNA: TGTGCCAGCAGCCCTGCCGGGACAGGGGACCACGAGCAGTACTTC. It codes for CASSPAGTGDHEQYF. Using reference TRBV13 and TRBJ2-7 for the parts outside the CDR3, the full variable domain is AAGVIQSPRHLIKEKRETATLKCYPIPRHDTVYWYQQGPGQDPQFLISFYEKMQSDKGSIPDRFSAQQFSDYHSELNMSSLELGDSALYFCASSPAGTGDHEQYFGPGTRLTVT.